This T cell receptor (beta chain) was obtained from a study of cytomegalovirus exposure and HLA in healthy donors. Study-level findings and limits: Cytomegalovirus-associated TCR beta chains were listed, numbering roughly 150. Several of the most significant clusters appeared linked to common viral pathogens, based on a later analysis. A later analysis linked a missense variant in DCLRE1C to the trimming of TCR beta V and J genes.

Both 60 Vbeta primers and 13 Jbeta primers went into the PCR. Some clones are missing from TCRdb's copy, which holds only in-frame ones; the method was immunoSEQ multiplex PCR. The sample holds roughly 86,000 clones, about three quarters seen once. Trimming shortened V by 7 bases and J by 4 bases, and 16 bases separated the two germline ends. This CDR3 is built from 14 residues. CDR1 SGHVS and CDR2 FQNEAQ come from the germline V gene. Worth noting for this clone: Antigen specificity is unknown.

The sequence derives from a man in his fifties or sixties in good health and CMV-seronegative. Sequencing input: PBMCs. The genes are TRBV7-8 and TRBJ2-5, with D perhaps TRBD1 (6 bases). CDR3 amino acids: CASTYRGSGETQYF. CDR3 DNA sequence: TGTGCCAGCACCTATAGGGGGAGCGGAGAGACCCAGTACTTC. The full variable domain, its missing parts supplied by reference TRBV7-8 and TRBJ2-5, is GAGVSQSPRYKVAKRGQDVALRCDPISGHVSLFWYQQALGQGPEFLTYFQNEAQLDKSGLPSDRFFAERPEGSVSTLKIQRTQQEDSAVYLCASTYRGSGETQYFGPGTRLLVL.